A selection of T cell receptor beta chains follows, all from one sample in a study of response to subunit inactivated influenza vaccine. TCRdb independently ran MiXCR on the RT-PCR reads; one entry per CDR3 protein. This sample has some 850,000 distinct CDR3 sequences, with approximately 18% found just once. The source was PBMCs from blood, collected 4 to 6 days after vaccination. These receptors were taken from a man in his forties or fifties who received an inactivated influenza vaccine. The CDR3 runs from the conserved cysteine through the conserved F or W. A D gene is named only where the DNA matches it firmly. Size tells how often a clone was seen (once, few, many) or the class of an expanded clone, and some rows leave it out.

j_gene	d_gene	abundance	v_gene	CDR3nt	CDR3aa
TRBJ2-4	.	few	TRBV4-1	TGCGCCAGCAGCCGGATTTTGGGGGGCGGAAACATTCAGTACTTC	CASSRILGGGNIQYF
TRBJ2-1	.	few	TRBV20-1	TGCAGTGCTAGCGAACCCTGGGGTGACAATGAGCAGTTCTTC	CSASEPWGDNEQFF
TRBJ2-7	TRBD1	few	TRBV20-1	TGCAGTGCTAGCCGGGACAGACCCTACGAGCAGTACTTC	CSASRDRPYEQYF
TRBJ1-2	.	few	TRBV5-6	TGTGCCAGCAGCTTGGAGGCAGAGGGCTACACCTTC	CASSLEAEGYTF
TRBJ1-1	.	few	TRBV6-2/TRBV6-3	TGTGCCAGCAGTTACGAACGAGTTAGAACTGAAGCTTTCTTT	CASSYERVRTEAFF
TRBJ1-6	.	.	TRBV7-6	TGTGCCAGCAGCTCCTCCGGGGGCTTCTCACCCCTCCACTTT	CASSSSGGFSPLHF
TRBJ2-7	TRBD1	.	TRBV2	TGTGCCAGCAGTAACCGGGACAGATACTACGAGCAGTACTTC	CASSNRDRYYEQYF
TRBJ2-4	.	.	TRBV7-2	TGTGCCAGCAGCTTGTACGGGGCTCAAAACATTCAGTACTTC	CASSLYGAQNIQYF
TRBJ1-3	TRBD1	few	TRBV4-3	TGCGCCAGCAGCCAACAGGGGGCTGGAAACACCATATATTTT	CASSQQGAGNTIYF
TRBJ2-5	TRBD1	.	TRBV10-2	TGCGCCAGCAGGGACAGGTACCAAGAGACCCAGTACTTC	CASRDRYQETQYF
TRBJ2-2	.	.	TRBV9	TGTGCCAGCAGCGGCAACCGGGACACACACACCGGGGAGCTGTTTTTT	CASSGNRDTHTGELFF
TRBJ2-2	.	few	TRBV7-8	TGTGCCAGCAGCTTATGGGGGCAGACCGGGGAGCTGTTTTTT	CASSLWGQTGELFF
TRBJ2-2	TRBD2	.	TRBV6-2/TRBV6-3	TGTGCCAGCAGTTCCGAGCGGGAGGAAAACACCGGGGAGCTGTTTTTT	CASSSEREENTGELFF
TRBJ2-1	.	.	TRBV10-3	TGTGCCATCAGTGAGTCTGAGTACAATGAGCAGTTCTTC	CAISESEYNEQFF
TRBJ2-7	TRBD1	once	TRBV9	TGTGCCAGCAGCGTAGGACAGGGGAACCACGAGCAGTACTTC	CASSVGQGNHEQYF
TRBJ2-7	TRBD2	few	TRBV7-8	TGTGCCAGCAGCTTAAGGACTAGCGGGAGGGAGCAGTACTTC	CASSLRTSGREQYF
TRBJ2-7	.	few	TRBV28	TGTGCCACCAAAGTCAGGGGAAATTTCTACGAGCAGTACTTC	CATKVRGNFYEQYF
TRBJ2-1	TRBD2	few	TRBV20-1	TGCAGTGCTCGAGATAGCGGGAGGGCCTTCCATGGGCAGTTCTTC	CSARDSGRAFHGQFF
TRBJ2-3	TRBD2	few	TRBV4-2	TGTGCCAGCAGCCAAGAAGGGATCATAGCGGGGGGCCCAGATACGCAGTATTTT	CASSQEGIIAGGPDTQYF
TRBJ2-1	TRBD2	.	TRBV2	TGTGCCAGCAGTGTGACTAGCGGGAGGTCCTACAATGAGCAGTTCTTC	CASSVTSGRSYNEQFF
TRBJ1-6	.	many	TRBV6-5	TGTGCCAGCAGTTACTCCGTGGGACGGCTTTCACCCCTCCACTTT	CASSYSVGRLSPLHF
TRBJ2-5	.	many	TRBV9	TGTGCCAGCAGCTTTCCGGGGGCCGGGGGCGCAGAGACCCAGTACTTC	CASSFPGAGGAETQYF
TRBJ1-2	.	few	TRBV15	TGTGCCACCAGCAGAGATCCCGTCTATGGCTACACCTTC	CATSRDPVYGYTF
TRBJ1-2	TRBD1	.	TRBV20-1	TGCAGTGCTTGGCTGGACAGGGGGCGCGTCTATGGCTACACCTTC	CSAWLDRGRVYGYTF
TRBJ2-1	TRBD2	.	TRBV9	TGTGCCAGCAGCGTTAGCGGGAGAAACTCCTACAATGAGCAGTTCTTC	CASSVSGRNSYNEQFF
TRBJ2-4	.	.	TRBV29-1	TGCAGCGTTGAAAATACGAACGCCCCCATCATTCAGTACTTC	CSVENTNAPIIQYF
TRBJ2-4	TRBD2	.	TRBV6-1	TGTGCCAGCAGTGCCACTAATCTAGCGGGAGCCAAAAACATTCAGTACTTC	CASSATNLAGAKNIQYF
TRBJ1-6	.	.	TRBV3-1	TGTGCCAGCAGCCAAGGAGGACAGCCAAACTCACCCCTCCACTTT	CASSQGGQPNSPLHF
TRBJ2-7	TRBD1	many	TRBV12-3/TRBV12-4	TGTGCCAGCAGTTTGAATGTTCACACAGGGGCCGAGCAGTACTTC	CASSLNVHTGAEQYF
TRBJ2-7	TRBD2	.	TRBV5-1	TGCGCCAGCAGCTTACGAGCGGGGCCCTACGAGCAGTACTTC	CASSLRAGPYEQYF
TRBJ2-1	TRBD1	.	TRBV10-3	TGTGCCATCAGTGAATCAGGGGGCGACTACAATGAGCAGTTCTTC	CAISESGGDYNEQFF
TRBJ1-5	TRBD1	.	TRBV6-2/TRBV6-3	TGTGCCAGCAGGCCTGGGACAGGGAGCCCCTTCTTGCCCCAGCATTTT	CASRPGTGSPFLPQHF